This TCR beta chain stems from a study of T cell repertoires in cytomegalovirus infection. TCRdb re-analysed the reads in MiXCR, keeping a single row per CDR3 protein. The sample holds fewer than 950,000 distinct CDR3 sequences, approximately 32% seen once. Study-level points and caveats: HLA-C-restricted CMV-specific TCR beta clonotypes were dominant in the ex vivo response. Summed public TCR beta family frequency identified CMV carriers bearing the relevant HLA.

Germline loops: CDR1 MDHEN, CDR2 SYDVKM. V lost 5 bases and J 2 bases, leaving 13 bases between the germline ends. The CDR3 consists of 14 residues. Turning to this clonotype: The target antigen is unknown.

Sequencing was performed on cultured CD8+ T cells from PBMCs, taken from culture after CMV antigen stimulation. The sequence was obtained from a human donor in good health (CMV status not recorded). Some clones in this sample may be carry-over from other donors' samples. This chain links TRBV28 with TRBJ2-7, with D hard to call. The CDR3 coding sequence is TGTGCCAGCAGTCAATCCCCCTCCACCTACGAGCAGTACGTC. Its protein product is CASSQSPSTYEQYV.